This TCR beta chain was documented in a study of tissue T cells after allogeneic stem cell transplantation. Study-wide results and limits: Motif-based clustering found tissue-specific repertoire signatures shared across patients, though few clones were shared. Blood and spleen captured only part of the tissue TCR repertoire. Anatomically similar tissues had similar TCR repertoires within each patient.

Measured with immunoSEQ multiplex PCR; TCRdb has only the in-frame clones, and not every one. The sample has about 8,700 clones, 35% to 50% seen once; the top ten hold approximately 1.5%. Points on this clone: Its target is unknown. Gene and germline names: mouse. The read terminates 1 residue before the CDR3 end, so the remaining end is supplied by the germline J gene.

Time point reported: mouse harvest day 7 after allogeneic transplant. Each mouse received 10^7 T-cell-depleted marrow cells plus 10^6 splenic CD5+ T cells by tail vein. B6 (H2b) cells into BALB/c (H2d) mice; tissues taken at day 7 or 14. The V and J ends lost 0 bases and 0 bases, in that order; junction bases with no gene match: 2. CDR1 KGHPV and CDR2 FQNQEV come from the germline V gene (reference sequence). This CDR3 comprises 17 residues. This TCR was recovered from a female BALB/c mouse given C57BL/6 T cells with graft-versus-host disease after an allogeneic hematopoietic cell transplant. Specimen: skin. V is TRBV26 and J is TRBJ1-6; 7 nucleotides align to TRBD1. TRBJ1-6 has ORF status, its function being uncertain. CDR3 amino acids: CASSLSTGHSYNSPLYF. The CDR3 DNA, read in part, is TGTGCCAGCAGTCTGTCGACAGGGCATTCCTATAATTCGCCCCTCTAC.